The source of this T cell receptor beta chain is a study of control samples from healthy donors and cancer patients. Sequencing was performed with immunoSEQ multiplex PCR; in TCRdb, only in-frame clones are kept and a portion is missing. The sample yields 200,000 or so clones, around 94% seen once. Germline-derived CDR1 and CDR2 are SEHNR and FQNEAQ (reference sequence). Trimming cost V 6 bases and J 9 bases; bases outside gene matches: 14. The CDR3 runs to 15 residues. The receptor was isolated from a man aged 45-65 years in good health. The V call is TRBV7-9, the J call TRBJ2-1, with TRBD1 matching over 7 bases. Sample: blood. In DNA, the CDR3 is TGTGCCAGCAGTACCCGGGACAGTCTACAGGGTGAGCAGTTCTTC. Its protein product is CASSTRDSLQGEQFF.